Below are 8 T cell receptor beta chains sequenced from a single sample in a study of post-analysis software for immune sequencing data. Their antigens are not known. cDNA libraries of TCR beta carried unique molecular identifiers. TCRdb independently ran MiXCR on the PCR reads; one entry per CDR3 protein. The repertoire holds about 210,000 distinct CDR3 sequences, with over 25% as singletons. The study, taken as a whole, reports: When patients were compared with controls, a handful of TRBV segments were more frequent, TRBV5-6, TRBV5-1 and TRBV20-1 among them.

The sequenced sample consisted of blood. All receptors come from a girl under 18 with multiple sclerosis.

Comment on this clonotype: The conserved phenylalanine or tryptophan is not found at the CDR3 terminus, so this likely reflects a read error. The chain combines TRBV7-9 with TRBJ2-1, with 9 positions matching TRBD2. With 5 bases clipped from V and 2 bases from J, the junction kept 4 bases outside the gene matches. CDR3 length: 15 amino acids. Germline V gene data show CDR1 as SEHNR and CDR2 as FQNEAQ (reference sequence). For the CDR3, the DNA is TGTGCCAGCAGCGGCGGGGGGGCAGCCTACAATGAGCAGTTCTCC. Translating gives CASSGGGAAYNEQFS.

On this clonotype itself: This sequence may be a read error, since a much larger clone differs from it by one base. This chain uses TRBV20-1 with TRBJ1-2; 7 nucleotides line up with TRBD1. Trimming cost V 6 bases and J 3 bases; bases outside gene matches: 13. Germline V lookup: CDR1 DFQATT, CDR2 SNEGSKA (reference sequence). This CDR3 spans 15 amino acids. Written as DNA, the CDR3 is TGCAGTGCCCTGCCTGGGGGACAGAAAGACTATGGCTACACCTTC. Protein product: CSALPGGQKDYGYTF.

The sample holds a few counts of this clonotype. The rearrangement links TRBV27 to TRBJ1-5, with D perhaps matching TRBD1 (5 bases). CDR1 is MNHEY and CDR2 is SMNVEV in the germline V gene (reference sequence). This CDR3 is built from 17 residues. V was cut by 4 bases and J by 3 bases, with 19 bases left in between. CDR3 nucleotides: TGTGCCAGCAGTTCGGGTGGGTCAGGGACGTTCAATCAGCCCCAGCATTTT. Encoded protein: CASSSGGSGTFNQPQHF.

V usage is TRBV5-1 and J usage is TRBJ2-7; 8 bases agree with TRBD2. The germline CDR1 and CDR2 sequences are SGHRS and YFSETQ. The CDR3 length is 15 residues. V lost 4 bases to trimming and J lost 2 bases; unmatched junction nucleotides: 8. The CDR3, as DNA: TGCGCCAGCAGCCATGGACTAGCAGTTCCCTACGAGCAGTACTTC. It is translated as CASSHGLAVPYEQYF. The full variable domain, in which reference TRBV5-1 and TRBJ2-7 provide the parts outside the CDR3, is KAGVTQTPRYLIKTRGQQVTLSCSPISGHRSVSWYQQTPGQGLQFLFEYFSETQRNKGNFPGRFSGRQFSNSRSEMNVSTLELGDSALYLCASSHGLAVPYEQYFGPGTRLTVT.

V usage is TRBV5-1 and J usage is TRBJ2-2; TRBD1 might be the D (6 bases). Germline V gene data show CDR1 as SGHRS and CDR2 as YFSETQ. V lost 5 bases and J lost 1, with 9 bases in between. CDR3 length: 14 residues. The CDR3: CASRLGQNTGELFF. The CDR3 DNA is TGCGCCAGCAGACTGGGACAGAACACCGGGGAGCTGTTTTTT.

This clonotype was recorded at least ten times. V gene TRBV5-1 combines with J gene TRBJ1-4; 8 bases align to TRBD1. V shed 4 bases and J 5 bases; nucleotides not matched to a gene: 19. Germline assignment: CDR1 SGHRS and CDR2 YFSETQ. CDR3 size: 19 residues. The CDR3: CASSLTLPGQANLNEKLFF. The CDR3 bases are TGCGCCAGCAGCCTTACTCTACCGGGACAGGCGAACTTAAATGAAAAACTGTTTTTT.

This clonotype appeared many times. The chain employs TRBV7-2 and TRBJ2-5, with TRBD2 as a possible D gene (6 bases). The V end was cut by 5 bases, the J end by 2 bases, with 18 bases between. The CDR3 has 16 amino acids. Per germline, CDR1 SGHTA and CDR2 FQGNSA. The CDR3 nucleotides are TGTGCCAGCAGCCCGGGCCGGGGGAGAAAACAAGAGACCCAGTACTTC. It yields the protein CASSPGRGRKQETQYF.

This CDR3 is CAWSRGSTDTQYF. The CDR3 DNA reads as TGTGCCTGGAGTCGGGGGAGCACAGATACGCAGTATTTT. This chain uses TRBV30 with TRBJ2-3, with a tentative D call TRBD2 (6 bases). The V gene's germline CDR1 is GTSNPN and CDR2 SVGIG (reference sequence). Trimming removed 2 bases at V and 0 bases at J, with 6 bases between. The CDR3 sequence is 13 residues long.